This record concerns one TCR beta chain sequence. This entry comes from a study of blood T cell repertoires in COVID-19. Study summary: Acute and convalescent COVID-19 samples came from the United States, Italy and Spain. T cells, B-cell-depleted T cells, or PBMCs supplied cDNA or gDNA.

Original data processing: It was from reference gene primer amplification that nucleated cell counts were estimated. Only in-frame clones appear in the TCRdb table, and some are missing; sequencing was by immunoSEQ multiplex PCR. V, J and clone size are those of that table, while D and trimming were read from the DNA. The sample has roughly 220,000 clones; roughly 80% are singletons. The length of the CDR3 is 15 residues. The germline gives CDR1 LGHDT, CDR2 YNNKEL (reference sequence). The V end lost 4 bases, the J end lost 4 bases, and 14 bases lay between the germline ends. The clonotype was recovered from a woman aged 25 to 39 who had recovered from COVID-19. The chain links TRBV3-1 (or the pseudogene TRBV3-2) to TRBJ2-1; D possibly corresponds to TRBD2 (5 bases). Material: peripheral blood. CDR3 nucleotide sequence: TGTGCCAGCAGCCCCGGAGGCCGGGAATACAATGAGCAGTTCTTC. This codes for CASSPGGREYNEQFF.